One sample yielded the 32 T cell receptor beta chains listed below, sequenced in a study of identical twins. MiXCR was run by TCRdb on the 5' RACE reads, yielding one entry per CDR3 protein. Among just over 450,000 distinct CDR3 sequences listed, 14% were seen once. These data were also reused for a study on yellow fever vaccine responses in identical twins.

The sample comprised CD4+ T cells sorted from blood. These receptors all stem from a woman under 30 in good health.

This chain uses TRBV6-2 or TRBV6-3 with TRBJ2-4; D may be TRBD2 (6 bases). The V end was cut by 0 bases, the J end by 5 bases, with 17 bases between. The germline V gene has CDR1 MNHEY and CDR2 SVGEGT. The CDR3 sequence is 17 residues long. The CDR3 spells CASSYSGDSPLENIQYF. As DNA, the CDR3 is TGTGCCAGCAGTTACTCTGGGGACTCCCCCTTGGAAAACATTCAGTACTTC.

This clonotype was picked up a small number of times. The chain employs TRBV27 and TRBJ2-1, with D perhaps matching TRBD1 (5 bases). There are 14 residues in the CDR3. Trimming removed 10 bases at V and 6 bases at J, with 19 bases between. The V gene's germline CDR1 is MNHEY and CDR2 SMNVEV (reference sequence). The CDR3 protein is CATNTDSALNEQFF. Here the CDR3 DNA reads TGTGCCACCAATACAGACAGTGCCCTCAATGAGCAGTTCTTC.

This chain connects TRBV3-1 to TRBJ2-3; D uncertain. Trimming removed 1 base at V and 3 bases at J, with 8 bases between. Germline V gives CDR1 LGHDT, CDR2 YNNKEL (reference sequence). This CDR3 spans 14 amino acids. The CDR3 is CASSQGTWTDTQYF. As DNA, the CDR3 is TGTGCCAGCAGCCAAGGGACGTGGACAGATACGCAGTATTTT.

The chain employs TRBV10-3 and TRBJ2-5; TRBD1 matches 8 bases. Per germline, CDR1 ENHRY and CDR2 SYGVKD. The CDR3 runs to 14 residues. V dropped 10 bases and J dropped 3; count of bases not matched to a gene: 10. The CDR3 DNA follows: TGTGCCACCCTGGAGGACAGGGTTAAAGAGACCCAGTACTTC. Its protein is CATLEDRVKETQYF.

The genes are TRBV20-1 and TRBJ2-1; TRBD1 matches at 10 bases. This CDR3 is built from 14 residues. Looked up from germline, CDR1 is DFQATT and CDR2 is SNEGSKA (reference sequence). V lost 5 bases to trimming and J lost 4 bases; unmatched junction nucleotides: 5. CDR3 protein: CSAGQGGRYNEQFF. In DNA, the CDR3 is TGCAGTGCTGGACAGGGGGGAAGGTACAATGAGCAGTTCTTC.

This clonotype was seen a few times. The chain employs TRBV29-1 and TRBJ2-3; 7 nucleotides align to TRBD2. CDR1 and CDR2 from the germline V gene are SQVTM and ANQGSEA. CDR3 length equals 17 residues. The trim removed 7 bases at V and 1 base at J, leaving 17 bases unmatched. The DNA of the CDR3 is TGCAGCGCCCAGGGATGGCGGGAGTCCTACGGCACAGATACGCAGTATTTT. This sequence encodes CSAQGWRESYGTDTQYF.

The rearrangement links TRBV7-2 to TRBJ1-6, with no clear D. This CDR3 spans 16 amino acids. Germline values: CDR1 SGHTA, CDR2 FQGNSA. Trimming removed 5 bases at V and 7 bases at J, with 18 bases between. As DNA, the CDR3 is TGTGCCAGCAGCATAGAGGGCCTTTCCTTGAATTCACCCCTCCACTTT. As protein: CASSIEGLSLNSPLHF.

V and J are TRBV20-1 and TRBJ2-7; 8 bases line up with TRBD1. The germline gives CDR1 DFQATT, CDR2 SNEGSKA (reference sequence). The CDR3 consists of 15 residues. The J segment lost 4 bases and the V segment lost 1 base, leaving 9 bases of the junction unmatched. CDR3 region: CSARGWGTGPYEQYF. The CDR3, as DNA: TGCAGTGCTAGAGGTTGGGGGACAGGACCTTACGAGCAGTACTTC.

Ten or more counts support this clonotype. V and J are TRBV5-1 and TRBJ2-2; D remains unclear. The CDR3 is 17 residues long. Germline-derived CDR1 and CDR2 are SGHRS and YFSETQ. The V end lost 4 bases, the J end lost 0 bases, and 16 bases lay between the germline ends. The CDR3 spells CASSTNVQFANTGELFF. CDR3 nucleotide sequence: TGCGCCAGCAGCACTAACGTTCAGTTCGCGAACACCGGGGAGCTGTTTTTT.

This clonotype has ten or more counts. The rearrangement links TRBV12-3 or TRBV12-4 to TRBJ2-1, with D perhaps TRBD2 (6 bases). The germline V and J ends were trimmed by 6 bases and 7 bases, with 13 bases remaining between them. CDR3 length equals 13 residues. CDR3 sequence: CASRLGGGNEQFF. The DNA for the CDR3 is TGTGCCAGCAGGCTGGGGGGTGGGAATGAGCAGTTCTTC.

V usage is TRBV29-1 and J usage is TRBJ1-2; no firm D call. Per the germline V gene, CDR1 is SQVTM and CDR2 is ANQGSEA. This CDR3 region has 10 residues. Trimming cost V 4 bases and J 8 bases, with 8 bases left between them. The DNA for the CDR3 is TGCAGCGTTGGGCCGGAGGGCTACACCTTC. It encodes CSVGPEGYTF.

The genes are TRBV2 and TRBJ2-2; D may be TRBD2 (6 bases). Germline V gives CDR1 SNHLY, CDR2 FYNNEI. V gave up 6 bases and J gave up 5 bases, with 16 bases separating them. The CDR3 is 15 amino acids. CDR3 in DNA: TGTGCCAGCAGCGACAGTAGCGCGGGGACCGGGGAGCTGTTTTTT. Its translation is CASSDSSAGTGELFF.

This clonotype was detected only a few times. The chain recombines TRBV12-3 or TRBV12-4 with TRBJ2-2; no clear D gene. Trimming pared 2 bases from V and 7 bases from J, leaving 14 bases between. CDR3 length: 15 amino acids. The CDR3 DNA sequence: TGTGCCAGCAGTTTAAACGTGGGCTCGGGCGGGGAGCTGTTTTTT. Protein: CASSLNVGSGGELFF.

J is TRBJ2-1 and V is TRBV20-1; TRBD2 matches 12 bases. The ends lost 7 bases at V and 3 bases at J; junction bases unmatched: 1. The CDR3 totals 13 residues. In germline, CDR1 is DFQATT, CDR2 SNEGSKA (reference sequence). The CDR3 sequence is CSVTSGGYNEQFF. DNA of the CDR3: TGCAGTGTGACTAGCGGGGGCTACAATGAGCAGTTCTTC.

This clonotype was counted a few times. The V and J genes are TRBV29-1 and TRBJ2-7; possible D gene TRBD2, 6 bases. V was trimmed by 7 bases and J by 2 bases, leaving 15 bases between them. The CDR3 is made up of 13 amino acids. Germline V CDR1 and CDR2: SQVTM, ANQGSEA. CDR3 protein: CSATAGLPYEQYF. The CDR3 DNA is TGCAGCGCCACAGCGGGTCTACCCTACGAGCAGTACTTC.

A few counts support this clonotype. The V and J genes are TRBV25-1 and TRBJ2-7, with D maybe TRBD2 (6 bases). The CDR3 contains 15 residues. V was pared by 3 bases and J by 3 bases, with 15 bases between. From germline, CDR1 is MGHDK and CDR2 SYGVNS. DNA for the CDR3: TGTGCCAGCAGTGACTCCCGGGAAGCGGGCTACGAGCAGTACTTC. Protein: CASSDSREAGYEQYF.

The V gene is TRBV12-3 or TRBV12-4, the J gene TRBJ2-1; D is uncertain. This CDR3 spans 16 amino acids. The germline V and J ends were trimmed by 7 bases and 5 bases, with 21 bases remaining between them. CDR3 protein: CASIFRPQQRNNEQFF. Here the CDR3 DNA reads TGTGCCAGCATTTTCAGACCCCAACAAAGGAACAATGAGCAGTTCTTC.

The V gene is TRBV12-3 or TRBV12-4, the J gene TRBJ1-1; D is uncertain. CDR3 length: 17 amino acids. V was pared by 2 bases and J by 4 bases, with 20 bases between. The CDR3 region is CASSLRPGFGIVTEAFF. CDR3 nucleotides: TGTGCCAGCAGTTTAAGGCCGGGATTCGGGATAGTCACTGAAGCTTTCTTT.

This clonotype was seen only a few times. J is TRBJ1-1 and V is TRBV6-1; 7 nucleotides line up with TRBD1. This CDR3 has 13 residues. From germline, CDR1 is MNHNS and CDR2 SASEGT. Losses at the gene ends were 8 bases for V and 2 bases for J; bases not matched to a gene: 5. CDR3 amino acids: CASRQGGNTEAFF. In nucleotides, the CDR3 is TGTGCCAGCCGACAGGGAGGTAACACTGAAGCTTTCTTT.

This clonotype has a handful of counts. This chain uses TRBV12-3 or TRBV12-4 with TRBJ2-4, with TRBD2 as a possible D gene (7 bases). The CDR3 has 15 amino acids. V was shortened by 1 base and J by 6 bases, with 13 bases between the two germline ends. The CDR3 sequence is CASSLGGGAANIQYF. The CDR3 DNA is TGTGCCAGCAGTTTAGGAGGGGGGGCGGCAAACATTCAGTACTTC.

J is TRBJ2-7 and V is TRBV24-1, with no clear D. The CDR3 is 12 amino acids. From germline, CDR1 is KGHDR and CDR2 SFDVKD. V dropped 9 bases and J dropped 6 bases, with 14 bases sitting between them. The CDR3 coding sequence is TGTGCCACCGTCGGACGGACCGGCGAGCAGTACTTC. It codes for CATVGRTGEQYF.

The chain couples TRBV5-8 to TRBJ2-1; 12 nucleotides agree with TRBD2. The CDR3 contains 16 residues. CDR1 SGHTS and CDR2 YDEGEE come from the germline V gene. V lost 1 base, J lost 5 bases, and 4 bases stayed unmatched. The CDR3 protein is CASSLRLAGEDNEQFF. Written as DNA, the CDR3 is TGTGCCAGCAGCTTGCGACTAGCGGGAGAGGACAATGAGCAGTTCTTC.

This clonotype was counted ten times or more. The genes are TRBV29-1 and TRBJ1-1; 9 positions agree with TRBD1. Trimming at V came to 5 bases and at J to 3 bases, leaving 7 bases not matched to a gene. The CDR3 has 14 amino acids. Germline V CDR1 and CDR2: SQVTM, ANQGSEA. CDR3 residues: CSVQWDRVDTEAFF. The CDR3 nucleotides read TGCAGCGTTCAGTGGGACAGGGTGGACACTGAAGCTTTCTTT. Combining the CDR3 with reference TRBV29-1 and TRBJ1-1 gives the whole variable domain SAVISQKPSRDICQRGTSLTIQCQVDSQVTMMFWYRQQPGQSLTLIATANQGSEATYESGFVIDKFPISRPNLTFSTLTVSNMSPEDSSIYLCSVQWDRVDTEAFFGQGTRLTVV.

This chain links TRBV27 with TRBJ2-5; 8 positions agree with TRBD1. The V gene's germline CDR1 is MNHEY and CDR2 SMNVEV (reference sequence). The CDR3 runs 14 residues. V was pared by 5 bases and J by 5 bases, with 7 bases of the junction left unmatched. The CDR3 region has the DNA TGTGCCAGCAGTCCCCGGACAGGGTGGGAGACCCAGTACTTC. Its translation: CASSPRTGWETQYF.

The chain recombines TRBV5-1 with TRBJ1-1; tentative D call: TRBD1 (6 bases). The CDR3 has 14 residues. Germline CDR1 reads SGHRS; CDR2 reads YFSETQ. V was clipped by 5 bases and J by 0 bases, with 11 bases between them. The CDR3 loop reads CASRPQGMNTEAFF. In DNA, the CDR3 is TGCGCCAGCAGACCACAGGGAATGAACACTGAAGCTTTCTTT.

This clonotype was found a few times. The CDR3 DNA sequence: TGTGCCAGCACTCAGCAAGGGTTAGCAGATACGCAGTATTTT. Translation gives CASTQQGLADTQYF. The chain recombines TRBV2 with TRBJ2-3; D ambiguous. In germline, CDR1 is SNHLY, CDR2 FYNNEI. This CDR3 spans 14 amino acids. Trimming removed 7 bases from V and 4 bases from J, with 15 bases in between.

V and J are TRBV12-3 or TRBV12-4 and TRBJ2-4; the D is unclear. The CDR3 runs to 13 residues. The V end was cut by 3 bases, the J end by 5 bases, with 8 bases between. DNA for the CDR3: TGTGCCAGCAGTTTGGAAGCAGAAAACATTCAGTACTTC. Translating gives CASSLEAENIQYF.

This chain uses TRBV7-2 with TRBJ2-5; 7 nucleotides match TRBD1. Germline values: CDR1 SGHTA, CDR2 FQGNSA. CDR3 size: 15 residues. J gave up 2 bases and V 2 bases, and 5 bases lay outside the gene matches. The CDR3 protein is CASSLLTGLQETQYF. CDR3 nucleotides: TGTGCCAGCAGCTTATTGACAGGGCTACAAGAGACCCAGTACTTC.

The table lists this clonotype with many counts. The chain uses TRBV12-3 or TRBV12-4 and TRBJ1-5; D not resolved. Between the trimmed V and J ends, which lost 6 bases and 5 bases, there was a span of 8 bases. This CDR3 contains 12 residues. CDR3 nucleotide sequence: TGTGCCAGCAGAACATTGGATCAGCCCCAGCATTTT. This gives the protein CASRTLDQPQHF.

The chain is built from TRBV3-1 and TRBJ2-7; D is unclear. This CDR3 contains 14 residues. With 4 bases removed from V and 2 bases from J, the gap between germline ends came to 12 bases. From germline, CDR1 is LGHDT and CDR2 YNNKEL (reference sequence). DNA of the CDR3: TGTGCCAGCAGCCCCGGACCTCTGGCCTACGAGCAGTACTTC. It specifies CASSPGPLAYEQYF.

This clonotype was detected a few times. The chain couples TRBV10-2 to TRBJ2-1; 10 nucleotides line up with TRBD1. V was clipped by 4 bases and J by 6 bases; unmatched bases: 9. This CDR3 region has 16 residues. Per the germline V gene, CDR1 is WSHSY and CDR2 is SAAADI. The CDR3 sequence is CASSAPTDRGSNEQFF. CDR3 DNA: TGCGCCAGCAGTGCCCCTACGGACAGGGGGAGCAATGAGCAGTTCTTC.

This clonotype was observed at least ten times. The chain links TRBV12-3 or TRBV12-4 to TRBJ2-2, with 10 positions matching TRBD2. The V segment lost 6 bases and the J segment 7 bases; nucleotides outside the gene matches: 2. The CDR3 sequence is 13 residues long. CDR3 DNA: TGTGCCAGCAGAACTAGCGGGGTCGGGGAGCTGTTTTTT. Encoded protein: CASRTSGVGELFF.